This T cell receptor (beta chain) was observed in a study of T cell repertoires in cytomegalovirus infection. Study as a whole: Public TCR beta signature analysis indicated the presence of both CMV infection and matching HLA type.

Notes on this clonotype: The antigen remains undetermined.

V lost 5 bases to trimming and J lost 2 bases, with 24 bases between them. This CDR3 is built from 18 residues. Germline lookup yields CDR1 SEHNR and CDR2 FQNEAQ (reference sequence). TCRdb re-called the reads with MiXCR, one entry per CDR3 protein. The table lists about 71,000 distinct CDR3 sequences, 20% to 25% of them singletons. The material sequenced was CD8+ T cells from cultured PBMCs, taken from culture after CMV antigen stimulation. This clonotype was sampled from a human donor in good health (CMV status not recorded). Some clones in this sample may be carry-over from other donors' samples. The chain has TRBV7-9 and TRBJ2-5; D possibly corresponds to TRBD2 (5 bases). The CDR3 region has the DNA TGTGCCAGCAGCCAAACCGGGAACGCCAACCTGTTACAAGAGACCCAGTACTTC. Translating gives CASSQTGNANLLQETQYF.